The rows below give T cell receptor beta chains drawn from one sample of a study of blood T cells in healthy people across ages. From the 5' RACE reads, TCRdb called clonotypes with MiXCR, one entry per CDR3 protein. The sample includes 600,000 to 1,000,000 distinct CDR3 sequences, more than 45% seen only once; the top ten take about 20%. Sequenced material: blood. These receptors were obtained from a man aged 25-45 years in good health. The CDR3 runs from the conserved cysteine through the conserved F or W. Each record gives: V gene, J gene, D gene, clone size, CDR3 DNA, CDR3 protein. A D gene is named only where the DNA matches it firmly. Where a row states a size, it is once, few, many or the class of an expanded clone; other rows omit it.

TRBV7-9	TRBJ1-2	TRBD1	NA	TGTGCCAGCAGCCTAGTGACAGGGGATGGCTACACCTTC	CASSLVTGDGYTF
TRBV12-3/TRBV12-4	TRBJ2-3	NA	NA	TGTGCCAGCAGCCGTACCACAGGGATGGGGCGAGCAGATACGCAGTATTTT	CASSRTTGMGRADTQYF
TRBV20-1	TRBJ2-7	TRBD2	NA	TGCAGTGCTAGAGACGGACTAGCCAAACGAACCTACGAGCAGTACTTC	CSARDGLAKRTYEQYF
TRBV4-1	TRBJ2-7	NA	NA	TGCGCCAGCAGCCCCACGGTGTATAAGTACGAGCAGTACTTC	CASSPTVYKYEQYF
TRBV7-2	TRBJ1-6	NA	NA	TGTGCCAGCAGCCCCTCCACAGCCTCCTATAATTCACCCCTCCACTTT	CASSPSTASYNSPLHF
TRBV10-3	TRBJ2-3	NA	NA	TGTGCCATCAGGGCTAGCGCCACAGATACGCAGTATTTT	CAIRASATDTQYF
TRBV28	TRBJ1-1	NA	NA	TGTGCCAGCGGCCCGGGCACTGAAGCTTTCTTT	CASGPGTEAFF
TRBV20-1	TRBJ2-1	NA	few	TGCAGTGCTAGAGAGACGCAGCGCAATGAGCAGTTCTTC	CSARETQRNEQFF
TRBV7-9	TRBJ2-7	TRBD1	once	TGTGCCTCAGGGCGCCTTGCGGGACAGGGTTCCTACGAGCAGTACTTC	CASGRLAGQGSYEQYF
TRBV5-1	TRBJ1-1	NA	NA	TGCGCCAGCAGCTTCGGGGGACTCCTTGCCGCTGAAGCTTTCTTT	CASSFGGLLAAEAFF
TRBV7-2	TRBJ2-1	NA	NA	TGTGCCAGTATCCTCGGGGGCGGGGCCGTCTACGGTGAGCAGTTCTTC	CASILGGGAVYGEQFF
TRBV28	TRBJ2-5	TRBD1	NA	TGTGCCAGCAGTTCCCAACTGACAGGGATCCTTCAAGAGACCCAGTACTTC	CASSSQLTGILQETQYF
TRBV27	TRBJ2-7	TRBD1	NA	TGTGCCAGCTCCTCGGGGACAGAATACGAGCAGTACTTC	CASSSGTEYEQYF
TRBV28	TRBJ2-7	TRBD1	NA	TGTGCCAGCAGCCAAGGGACAGGGGGCTGGTACGAGCAGTACTTC	CASSQGTGGWYEQYF
TRBV29-1	TRBJ2-3	NA	NA	TGCAGCGTGAGGGAAAGCACAGATACGCAGTATTTT	CSVRESTDTQYF
TRBV4-3	TRBJ2-2	NA	NA	TGCGCCAGCAGGAAGGCTAGCCTTGCCGGGGAGCTGTTTTTT	CASRKASLAGELFF
TRBV7-2	TRBJ1-1	NA	few	TGTGCCAGCAGCTCCAGGGGAAATGAAGCTTTCTTT	CASSSRGNEAFF
TRBV20-1	TRBJ2-5	TRBD2	NA	TGCAGTGCGCTTAACGGGGCGGGAGGGGATGCAGAGACCCAGTACTTC	CSALNGAGGDAETQYF
TRBV7-2	TRBJ2-7	TRBD2	NA	TGTGCCAGCAGCTTAGGCCTAGCGGGGCGGAGCTCCTACGAGCAGTACTTC	CASSLGLAGRSSYEQYF
TRBV9	TRBJ2-1	TRBD2	NA	TGTGCCAGCAGCGTCGGGCTAGCGGACTTCAATGAGCAGTTCTTC	CASSVGLADFNEQFF
TRBV27	TRBJ2-4	NA	NA	TGTGCCAGCCCCGCAGGCAGATCTGCAAAGCAGTACTTC	CASPAGRSAKQYF
TRBV28	TRBJ2-5	NA	NA	TGTGCCAGCAGCTTCACCTACAACAGGGAGGGGCGAGAGACCCAGTACTTC	CASSFTYNREGRETQYF
TRBV18	TRBJ2-1	NA	once	TGTGCCAGCTCGCCGACTAGTGGGGGCCTTTACAATGAGCAGTTCTTC	CASSPTSGGLYNEQFF
TRBV7-8	TRBJ2-1	NA	NA	TGTGCCAGCAGCAAAGGCGGTAACCTCCCCTACAATGAGCAGTTCTTC	CASSKGGNLPYNEQFF
TRBV18	TRBJ1-6	NA	NA	TGTGCCAGCTCAGACGTAACAGGGTATGATTCACCCCTCCACTTT	CASSDVTGYDSPLHF
TRBV7-9	TRBJ1-2	TRBD1	few	TGTGCCAGCAGCTTTGACAGGGGGCTGCGGGGCTACACCTTC	CASSFDRGLRGYTF
TRBV14	TRBJ2-7	TRBD1	NA	TGTGCCAGCAGCCCCCGGGGACAGGGTCGGGCCTACGAGCAGTACTTC	CASSPRGQGRAYEQYF
TRBV20-1	TRBJ1-1	NA	NA	TGCAGTGCTAGATCGCGGGAGTGGGACACTGAAGCTTTCTTT	CSARSREWDTEAFF
TRBV7-2	TRBJ2-3	NA	NA	TGTGCCAGCAATGTTAGGGGCCTTAGCACAGATACGCAGTATTTT	CASNVRGLSTDTQYF
TRBV30	TRBJ2-7	NA	NA	TGTGCCTGTCAACCGGGATCCTACGAGCAGTACTTC	CACQPGSYEQYF
TRBV4-3	TRBJ2-7	TRBD1	few	TGCGCCAGCAGCCAAGCCCAGGGGGCGCCCTACGAGCAGTACTTC	CASSQAQGAPYEQYF
TRBV29-1	TRBJ2-1	TRBD1	NA	TGCAGCGTAGCCAGGGGACAGGGAGAAAATGAGCAGTTCTTC	CSVARGQGENEQFF
TRBV12-3/TRBV12-4	TRBJ1-2	NA	NA	TGTGCCAGCAGTTTAAATGGCGTGGATGGCTACACCTTC	CASSLNGVDGYTF
TRBV24-1	TRBJ2-7	NA	few	TGTGCCACCAGCGTGTCTAACAGACCCTACGAGCAGTACTTC	CATSVSNRPYEQYF
TRBV29-1	TRBJ2-1	NA	NA	TGCACAACACGAGGGTTTTCGTACAATGAGCAGTTCTTC	CTTRGFSYNEQFF
TRBV7-3	TRBJ2-7	TRBD2	NA	TGTGCCAGCAGCTCCCGGGGACTAGACTTCGACGAGCAGTACTTC	CASSSRGLDFDEQYF
TRBV6-4	TRBJ1-6	TRBD1	few	TGTGCCAGCGGGACAGTCGGGAGTTCACCCCTCCACTTT	CASGTVGSSPLHF